These 23 T cell receptor beta chains share one sample of origin, sequenced in a study of CD4+ T cells in melanoma. Repertoires were generated with immunoSEQ multiplex PCR, while TCRdb's copy carries only in-frame clones and drops some. The table records more than 13,000 clones, over 70% of them present only once. Sequenced sample: cells from a culture (not recorded whether cultured in vitro). The source of these receptors is a human donor with melanoma.

This sequence joins TRBV9 and TRBJ1-6; perhaps TRBD1 as D (5 bases). This CDR3 spans 15 amino acids. Between the trimmed V and J ends, which lost 4 bases and 6 bases, there was a span of 14 bases. Germline-derived CDR1 and CDR2 are SGDLS and YYNGEE. The CDR3 here is CASSSRQTPNSPLHF. CDR3 in DNA: TGTGCCAGCAGCTCCCGACAGACCCCTAATTCACCCCTCCACTTT.

The J gene is TRBJ1-6, the V gene TRBV5-4, with D uncertain. V lost 0 bases and J lost 11, with 15 bases in between. This CDR3 is built from 15 residues. Germline V lookup: CDR1 SGHNT, CDR2 YYREEE (reference sequence). CDR3 loop: CASSLVGANAAPLHF. The CDR3 nucleotides are TGTGCCAGCAGCTTGGTAGGCGCCAACGCTGCACCCCTCCACTTT. Together with reference TRBV5-4 and TRBJ1-6, the CDR3 gives the full variable domain: ETGVTQSPTHLIKTRGQQVTLRCSSQSGHNTVSWYQQALGQGPQFIFQYYREEENGRGNFPPRFSGLQFPNYSSELNVNALELDDSALYLCASSLVGANAAPLHFGNGTRLTVT.

The chain carries TRBV18 and TRBJ1-1, with 7 bases aligning to TRBD1. With 4 bases clipped from V and 4 bases from J, the junction kept 18 bases outside the gene matches. Looked up from germline, CDR1 is KGHSH and CDR2 is LQKENI. This CDR3 comprises 18 residues. The CDR3 DNA sequence: TGTGCCAGCTCACTTAGTCGACAGGGTAGAGGGGAACGCACTGAAGCTTTCTTT. Its translation: CASSLSRQGRGERTEAFF.

The gene calls are TRBV5-5 and TRBJ2-1; no clear D gene. The CDR3 is 14 residues long. V was cut by 4 bases and J by 8 bases, with 16 bases left in between. Germline values: CDR1 SGHKS, CDR2 YYEKEE (reference sequence). The CDR3 region is CASSILPWSDEQFF. CDR3 sequence (DNA): TGTGCCAGCAGCATTTTGCCCTGGAGCGATGAGCAGTTCTTC.

V is TRBV8-2 and J is TRBJ2-6. TRBV8-2 constitutes a pseudogene. The CDR3 contains 16 residues. The DNA of the CDR3 is TGTGGCATTGGGTTCGATAACACAAAGTCGGGCCAACGTCCTGACTTC. It specifies CGIGFDNTKSGQRPDF.

The chain recombines TRBV4-1 with TRBJ1-3, with D perhaps matching TRBD1 (5 bases). CDR1 is MGHRA, CDR2 YSYEKL, per germline. The CDR3 has 14 amino acids. Deletions cut 4 bases from V and 8 bases from J, with 15 bases between. The CDR3 DNA follows: TGCGCCAGCAGCCTGATTGGGGGGGTAGACACCATATATTTT. Amino acid sequence: CASSLIGGVDTIYF.

This clone was observed a handful of times. CDR3 sequence: CASSLAPSARLYTGELFF. CDR3 sequence (DNA): TGTGCCAGCAGCTTGGCCCCCTCTGCCAGACTGTACACCGGGGAGCTGTTTTTT. This rearrangement joins TRBV5-5 to TRBJ2-2; no clear D. Germline CDR1 and CDR2: SGHKS and YYEKEE (reference sequence). This CDR3 is built from 18 residues. The V and J ends lost 0 bases and 3 bases respectively, with 18 bases between them.

This chain joins TRBV19 and TRBJ1-5; D ambiguous. The CDR3 has 15 amino acids. Germline V gene data show CDR1 as LNHDA and CDR2 as SQIVND (reference sequence). Trimming took 3 bases from V and 4 from J, leaving 13 bases between them. The CDR3 DNA reads as TGTGCCAGTAGTATTAATATGACACCTAATCAGCCCCAGCATTTT. Protein: CASSINMTPNQPQHF.

A single count supports this clone. V and J are TRBV9 and TRBJ2-5; the match to TRBD2 covers 7 bases. Germline CDR1 and CDR2: SGDLS and YYNGEE. V was pared by 2 bases and J by 0 bases, with 10 bases of the junction left unmatched. This CDR3 has 17 amino acids. The CDR3 reads CASSVHGTTTYQETQYF. The DNA of the CDR3 is TGTGCCAGCAGCGTTCACGGGACTACAACGTACCAAGAGACCCAGTACTTC.

The chain uses TRBV2 and TRBJ2-2; D gene ambiguous. V was shortened by 8 bases and J by 1 base, with 8 bases between the two germline ends. CDR1 and CDR2 from the germline V gene are SNHLY and FYNNEI. CDR3 size: 13 residues. The CDR3 sequence: CASWGVNTGELFF. DNA of the CDR3: TGTGCCAGCTGGGGTGTGAACACCGGGGAGCTGTTTTTT.

The rearrangement uses TRBV9 and TRBJ1-3; the D gene is possibly TRBD1 (6 bases). This CDR3 has 14 residues. Trimming pared 3 bases from V and 4 bases from J, leaving 11 bases between. Germline V gene sequence: CDR1 SGDLS, CDR2 YYNGEE. The CDR3 DNA sequence: TGTGCCAGCAGCGCTTTGGGGGCCGGAAACACCATATATTTT. It codes for CASSALGAGNTIYF.

The rearrangement joins TRBV2 to TRBJ2-3; 11 nucleotides agree with TRBD2. The CDR3 has 15 residues. Unmatched junction bases numbered 4, after V lost 2 bases and J lost 6 bases. Per germline, CDR1 SNHLY and CDR2 FYNNEI. The CDR3 reads CASSELASGGDTQYF. The CDR3 nucleotides read TGTGCCAGCAGTGAATTGGCTAGCGGGGGGGATACGCAGTATTTT.

The rearrangement links TRBV10-3 to TRBJ1-4; D is perhaps TRBD1 (6 bases). Germline V gives CDR1 ENHRY, CDR2 SYGVKD. CDR3 length: 14 residues. Trimming pared 4 bases from V and 2 bases from J, leaving 8 bases between. This CDR3 is CAISAGATNEKLFF. The DNA of the CDR3 is TGTGCCATCAGTGCAGGGGCGACTAATGAAAAACTGTTTTTT.

The chain is built from TRBV15 and TRBJ2-2; 9 bases map to TRBD1. Per germline, CDR1 LNHNV and CDR2 YYDKDF (reference sequence). The CDR3 has 16 residues. J lost 1 base, V lost 2 bases, and 2 bases had no gene match. In DNA, the CDR3 is TGTGCCACCAGCAGAACGGACAGGGGGAACACCGGGGAGCTGTTTTTT. It translates to CATSRTDRGNTGELFF.

CDR3 coding DNA: TGTGCCAGCAGCAGCCAGGACAATCAGCCCCAGCATTTT. Translating gives CASSSQDNQPQHF. This sequence joins TRBV2 and TRBJ1-5; no clear D gene. The germline V and J ends were trimmed by 6 bases and 3 bases, with 9 bases remaining between them. The CDR3 is 13 residues long. Looked up from germline, CDR1 is SNHLY and CDR2 is FYNNEI. The complete variable domain, with remaining parts taken from reference TRBV2 and TRBJ1-5, reads EPEVTQTPSHQVTQMGQEVILRCVPISNHLYFYWYRQILGQKVEFLVSFYNNEISEKSEIFDDQFSVERPDGSNFTLKIRSTKLEDSAMYFCASSSQDNQPQHFGDGTRLSIL.

The chain is built from TRBV2 and TRBJ2-1; D tentatively fits TRBD1 or TRBD2 (6 bases each). V lost 6 bases to trimming and J lost 15 bases, with 21 bases between them. Germline-derived CDR1 and CDR2 are SNHLY and FYNNEI. This CDR3 contains 13 residues. The CDR3 is CASRPLSGAGGFF. As DNA, the CDR3 is TGTGCCAGCAGGCCCCTTTCGGGGGCCGGGGGGTTCTTC.

V and J are TRBV6-1 and TRBJ2-7, with D unresolved. Germline V gives CDR1 MNHNS, CDR2 SASEGT. CDR3 length: 12 residues. V was cut by 5 bases and J by 6 bases, with 11 bases left in between. The CDR3 here is CASSPRRSEQYF. CDR3 DNA sequence: TGTGCCAGCAGTCCCCGACGCTCCGAGCAGTACTTC.

Here the CDR3 reads CASDGQGGSYNEQFF. Written as DNA, the CDR3 is TGTGCCAGCGATGGACAGGGTGGCTCCTACAATGAGCAGTTCTTC. The rearrangement links TRBV2 to TRBJ2-1; 8 bases are shared with TRBD1. The germline V gene has CDR1 SNHLY and CDR2 FYNNEI. This CDR3 contains 15 residues. Germline trimming cut 8 bases from V and 0 bases from J; bases unmatched to any gene: 6.

This rearrangement joins TRBV5-4 to TRBJ1-1; D is ambiguous. CDR1 SGHNT and CDR2 YYREEE come from the germline V gene (reference sequence). V lost 3 bases, J lost 4 bases, and 13 bases lay in between. The CDR3 covers 14 residues. CDR3 region: CASSSPRLGTEAFF. In DNA form, the CDR3 reads TGTGCCAGCAGCTCCCCCAGACTGGGCACTGAAGCTTTCTTT.

The V call is TRBV5-6, the J call TRBJ2-3; 7 nucleotides line up with TRBD1. This CDR3 has 19 amino acids. Trimming removed 2 bases from V and 4 bases from J; junction bases left unmatched: 19. The germline V gene has CDR1 SGHDT and CDR2 YYEEEE. The DNA of the CDR3 is TGTGCCAGCAGCTTTATCGTTCTCGGGACGACAGGGTCGGCAGATACGCAGTATTTT. This sequence encodes CASSFIVLGTTGSADTQYF.

This chain joins TRBV11-3 and TRBJ2-2; D is unresolved. Deletions cut 5 bases from V and 3 bases from J, with 10 bases between. CDR1 SGHNT and CDR2 YENEEA come from the germline V gene. This CDR3 region has 14 residues. DNA for the CDR3: TGTGCCAGCAGCCCCTCACTGTACACCGGGGAGCTGTTTTTT. Its translation is CASSPSLYTGELFF.

The rearrangement joins TRBV10-2 to TRBJ2-1, with D perhaps matching TRBD2 (6 bases). Germline CDR1 WSHSY, CDR2 SAAADI. Trimming took 3 bases from V and 6 from J, leaving 9 bases between them. This CDR3 spans 13 amino acids. The DNA of the CDR3 is TGCGCCAGCAGTGAAGAGACTAGCAATGAGCAGTTCTTC. Translating gives CASSEETSNEQFF.

V is TRBV5-1 and J is TRBJ1-6, with D perhaps matching TRBD1 (5 bases). The germline CDR1 and CDR2 sequences are SGHRS and YFSETQ. CDR3 length equals 15 residues. Trimming stripped 4 bases from V and 8 bases from J, with 16 bases between. Here the CDR3 DNA reads TGCGCCAGCAGCGTGCTTGGGGGTGAGGATTCACCCCTCCACTTT. It codes for CASSVLGGEDSPLHF.